This T cell receptor (beta chain) emerged from a study of T cells after yellow fever vaccination. Broader study findings: Although most clonotypes did not, a small share appeared in both CD4 and CD8 compartments. Peaking on day 5 versus 15, the secondary response was faster but weaker. At under 97% for CD4 and approximately 89% for CD8, most primary-vaccination clones showed up again after the booster.

A universal primer site and UMIs were added as TCR cDNA was made by 5'RACE template switching. MiXCR was run by TCRdb on the 5' RACE reads, yielding one entry per CDR3 protein. Among more than 350,000 distinct CDR3 sequences listed, more than 9% were seen once. Concerning this clonotype itself: Its specificity is not known.

V dropped 0 bases and J dropped 2; count of bases not matched to a gene: 5. Germline lookup yields CDR1 SGHKS and CDR2 YYEKEE (reference sequence). The CDR3 runs 15 residues. V gene TRBV5-5 combines with J gene TRBJ2-7, with 7 bases fitting TRBD1. The clonotype was recovered from a man aged 18 to 35 who received the YFV17D yellow fever vaccine. Sequenced material: PBMCs, taken on the day of the first yellow fever vaccination. CDR3 nucleotides: TGTGCCAGCAGCTTGGAAGACAGGGCGGCCTACGAGCAGTACTTC. It translates to CASSLEDRAAYEQYF.